Many counts were recorded for the clone carrying this TCR beta chain. Its antigen is undetermined. These data belong to a study of T-cell memory formation after mild COVID-19. Study details: Largely donor-specific TCR clusters were found. Study outcomes and limitations: Contracting clones localized mainly to CM and EM when CD4+ and mainly to EMRA when CD8+. The study detected some responding clones in pre-infection memory, suggesting cross-reactive memory joined.

V lost 4 bases and J lost 5, with 10 bases in between. The germline V gene encodes CDR1 SGHRS and CDR2 YFSETQ. This CDR3 has 13 amino acids. One entry per CDR3 protein results from TCRdb running MiXCR on the 5' RACE reads. This sample has a few hundred thousand distinct CDR3 sequences, with 8% to 10% found just once. The receptor's source is a man between 18 and 35 years old who had mild COVID-19 (a few samples of this study predate the infection). Cell type and time point are not known. The chain employs TRBV5-1 and TRBJ2-1; D might be TRBD2 (6 bases). Sequencing was done on a sample of PBMCs or a T cell subset sorted from them (not recorded which). The CDR3: CASSMGGDNEQFF. CDR3 nucleotide sequence: TGCGCCAGCAGCATGGGCGGGGACAATGAGCAGTTCTTC.